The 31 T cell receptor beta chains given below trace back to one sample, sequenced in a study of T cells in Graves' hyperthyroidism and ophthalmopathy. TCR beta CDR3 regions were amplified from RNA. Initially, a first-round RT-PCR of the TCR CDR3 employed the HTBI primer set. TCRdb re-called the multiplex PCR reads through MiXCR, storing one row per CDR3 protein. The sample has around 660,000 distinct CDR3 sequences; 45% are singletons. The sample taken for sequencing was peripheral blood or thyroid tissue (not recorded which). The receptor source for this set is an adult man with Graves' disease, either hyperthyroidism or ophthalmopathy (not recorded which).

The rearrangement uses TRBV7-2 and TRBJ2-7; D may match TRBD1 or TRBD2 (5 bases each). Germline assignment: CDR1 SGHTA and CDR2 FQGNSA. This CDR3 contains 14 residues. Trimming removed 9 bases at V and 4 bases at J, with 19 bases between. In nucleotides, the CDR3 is TGTGCCAGTAGTCCGGCAGTTGGGGGATACGAGCAGTACTTC. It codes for CASSPAVGGYEQYF.

The CDR3 region has the DNA TGTGCCAGCAGCTTAGCTCAGGGGCTCCAGCATTTT. Translating gives CASSLAQGLQHF. The V gene is TRBV11-1, the J gene TRBJ1-5, with D tentatively TRBD1 (6 bases). V was pared by 0 bases and J by 12 bases, with 9 bases between. CDR3 length equals 12 residues. The germline gives CDR1 SGHAT, CDR2 FQDESV (reference sequence).

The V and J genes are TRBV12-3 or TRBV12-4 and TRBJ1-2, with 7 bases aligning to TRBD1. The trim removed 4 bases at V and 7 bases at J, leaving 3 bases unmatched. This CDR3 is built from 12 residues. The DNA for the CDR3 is TGTGCCAGCAGTTACACAGGGGCTGGCTACACCTTC. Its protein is CASSYTGAGYTF.

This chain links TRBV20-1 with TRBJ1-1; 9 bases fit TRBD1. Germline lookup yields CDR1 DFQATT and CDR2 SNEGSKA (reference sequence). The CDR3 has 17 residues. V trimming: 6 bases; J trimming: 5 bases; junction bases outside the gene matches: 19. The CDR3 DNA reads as TGCAGTGCGGTCAATACGGGACAGGGACGTGGCTTGACTGAAGCTTTCTTT. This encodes CSAVNTGQGRGLTEAFF.

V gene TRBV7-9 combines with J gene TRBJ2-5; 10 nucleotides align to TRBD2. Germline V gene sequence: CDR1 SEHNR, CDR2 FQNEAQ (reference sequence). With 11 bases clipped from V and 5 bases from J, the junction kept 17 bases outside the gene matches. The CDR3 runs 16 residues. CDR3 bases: TGTGCCTGGAGCAACCTAATAGCGGGAGGTTGGGAGACCCAGTACTTC. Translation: CAWSNLIAGGWETQYF.

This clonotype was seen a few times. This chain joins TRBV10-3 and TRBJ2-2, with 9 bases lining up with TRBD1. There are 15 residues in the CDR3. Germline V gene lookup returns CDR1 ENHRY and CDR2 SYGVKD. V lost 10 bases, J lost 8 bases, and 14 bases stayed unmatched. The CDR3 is CATRPGQGEEGELFF. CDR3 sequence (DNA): TGTGCCACTAGACCGGGACAGGGAGAAGAGGGGGAGCTGTTTTTT.

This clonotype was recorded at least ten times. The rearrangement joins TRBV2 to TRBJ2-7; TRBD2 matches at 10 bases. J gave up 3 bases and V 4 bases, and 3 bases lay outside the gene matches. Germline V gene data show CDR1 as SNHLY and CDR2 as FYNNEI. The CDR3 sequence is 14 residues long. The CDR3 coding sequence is TGTGCCAGCAGTGGGGCTAGCGGGGGCTACGAGCAGTACTTC. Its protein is CASSGASGGYEQYF.

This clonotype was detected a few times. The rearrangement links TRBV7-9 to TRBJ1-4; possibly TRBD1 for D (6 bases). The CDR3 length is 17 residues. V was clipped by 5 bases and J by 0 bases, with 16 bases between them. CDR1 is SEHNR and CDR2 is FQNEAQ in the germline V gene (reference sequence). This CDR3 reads CASSAPNRAATNEKLFF. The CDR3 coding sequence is TGTGCCAGCAGCGCACCGAACAGGGCTGCAACTAATGAAAAACTGTTTTTT.

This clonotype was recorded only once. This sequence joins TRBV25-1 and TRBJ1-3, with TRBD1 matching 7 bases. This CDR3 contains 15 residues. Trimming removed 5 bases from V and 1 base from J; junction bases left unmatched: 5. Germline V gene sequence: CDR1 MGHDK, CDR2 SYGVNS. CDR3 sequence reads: CASSQGVPSGNTIYF. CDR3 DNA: TGTGCCAGCAGTCAGGGGGTTCCTTCTGGAAACACCATATATTTT.

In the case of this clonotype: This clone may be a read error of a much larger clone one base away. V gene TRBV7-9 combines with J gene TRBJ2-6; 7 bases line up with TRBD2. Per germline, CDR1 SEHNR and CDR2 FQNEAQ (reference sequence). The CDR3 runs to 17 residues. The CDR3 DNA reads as TGTGCCAGCAGCTTAGGGGGGGGTTTGTCTGGGGCCAACGGCCTGACTTTC. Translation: CASSLGGGLSGANGLTF. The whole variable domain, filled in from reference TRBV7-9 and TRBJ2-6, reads DTGVSQNPRHKITKRGQNVTFRCDPISEHNRLYWYRQTLGQGPEFLTYFQNEAQLEKSRLLSDRFSAERPKGSFSTLEIQRTEQGDSAMYLCASSLGGGLSGANGLTFGAGSRLTVL.

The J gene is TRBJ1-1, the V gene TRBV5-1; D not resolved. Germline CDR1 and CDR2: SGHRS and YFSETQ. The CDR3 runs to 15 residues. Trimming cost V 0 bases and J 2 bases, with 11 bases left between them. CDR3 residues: CASSLAGLPNTEAFF. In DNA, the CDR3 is TGCGCCAGCAGCTTGGCCGGCCTACCCAACACTGAAGCTTTCTTT.

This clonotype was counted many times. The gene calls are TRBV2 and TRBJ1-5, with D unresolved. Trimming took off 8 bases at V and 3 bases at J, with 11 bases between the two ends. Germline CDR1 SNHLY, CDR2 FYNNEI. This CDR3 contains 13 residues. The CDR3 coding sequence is TGTGCCAGCCAACCAGAATACAATCAGCCCCAGCATTTT. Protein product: CASQPEYNQPQHF.

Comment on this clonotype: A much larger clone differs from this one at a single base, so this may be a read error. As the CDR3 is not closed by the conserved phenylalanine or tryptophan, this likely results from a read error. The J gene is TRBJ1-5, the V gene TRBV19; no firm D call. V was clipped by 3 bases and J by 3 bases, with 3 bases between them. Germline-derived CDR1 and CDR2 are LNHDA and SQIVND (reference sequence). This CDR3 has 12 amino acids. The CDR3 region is CASSMDNQPQHL. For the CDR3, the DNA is TGTGCCAGTAGTATGGACAATCAGCCCCAGCATCTT.

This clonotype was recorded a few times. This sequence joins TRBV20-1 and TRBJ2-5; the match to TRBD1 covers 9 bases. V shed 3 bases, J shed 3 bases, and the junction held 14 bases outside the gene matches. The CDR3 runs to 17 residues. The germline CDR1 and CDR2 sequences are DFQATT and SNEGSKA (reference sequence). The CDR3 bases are TGCAGTGCTAGCAATCCCAAGGGACGGGACAGGGAAGAGACCCAGTACTTC. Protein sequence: CSASNPKGRDREETQYF.

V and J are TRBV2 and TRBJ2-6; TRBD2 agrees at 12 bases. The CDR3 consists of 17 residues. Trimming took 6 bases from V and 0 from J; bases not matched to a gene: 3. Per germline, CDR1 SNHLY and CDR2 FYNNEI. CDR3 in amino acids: CASRSGLAGSGANVLTF. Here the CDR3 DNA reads TGTGCCAGCAGGTCGGGACTAGCGGGCTCTGGGGCCAACGTCCTGACTTTC.

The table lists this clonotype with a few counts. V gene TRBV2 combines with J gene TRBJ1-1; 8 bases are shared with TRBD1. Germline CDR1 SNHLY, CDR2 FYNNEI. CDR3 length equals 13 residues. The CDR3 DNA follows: TGTGCTAGAATGCCCAGGGGGCGCGGTGAAGCTTTCTTT. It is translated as CARMPRGRGEAFF.

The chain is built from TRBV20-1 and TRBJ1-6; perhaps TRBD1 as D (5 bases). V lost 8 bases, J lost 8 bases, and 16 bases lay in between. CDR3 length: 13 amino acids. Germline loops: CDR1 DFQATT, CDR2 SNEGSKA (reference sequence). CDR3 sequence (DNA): TGCAGTTACTCAGGCAGGGCGCATTCACCCCTCCACTTT. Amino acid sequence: CSYSGRAHSPLHF.

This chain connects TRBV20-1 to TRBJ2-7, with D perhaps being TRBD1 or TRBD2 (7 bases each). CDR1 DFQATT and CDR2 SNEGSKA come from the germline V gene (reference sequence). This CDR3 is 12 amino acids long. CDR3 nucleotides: TGCAGCGCGGGGGACAGCTACTACGAGCAGTACTTC. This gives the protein CSAGDSYYEQYF.

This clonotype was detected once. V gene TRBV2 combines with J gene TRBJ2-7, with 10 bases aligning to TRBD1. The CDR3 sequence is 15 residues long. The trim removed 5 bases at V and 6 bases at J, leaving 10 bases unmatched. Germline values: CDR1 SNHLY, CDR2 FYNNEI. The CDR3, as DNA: TGTGCCAGCAGTTCAAACCGGGACAGGGGAAGCGAGCAGTACTTC. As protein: CASSSNRDRGSEQYF.

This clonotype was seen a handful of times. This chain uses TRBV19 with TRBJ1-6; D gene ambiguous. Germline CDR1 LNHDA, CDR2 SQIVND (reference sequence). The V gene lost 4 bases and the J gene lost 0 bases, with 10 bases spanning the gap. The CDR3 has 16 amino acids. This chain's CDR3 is CASSKMFSSYNSPLHF. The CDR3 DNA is TGTGCCAGTAGTAAAATGTTCTCCTCCTATAATTCACCCCTCCACTTT.

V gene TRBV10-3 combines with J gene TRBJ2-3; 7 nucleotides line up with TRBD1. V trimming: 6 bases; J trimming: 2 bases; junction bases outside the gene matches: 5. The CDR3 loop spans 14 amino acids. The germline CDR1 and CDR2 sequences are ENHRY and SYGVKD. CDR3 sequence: CAIRGTDSTDTQYF. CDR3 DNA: TGTGCCATCAGGGGGACAGATTCCACAGATACGCAGTATTTT.

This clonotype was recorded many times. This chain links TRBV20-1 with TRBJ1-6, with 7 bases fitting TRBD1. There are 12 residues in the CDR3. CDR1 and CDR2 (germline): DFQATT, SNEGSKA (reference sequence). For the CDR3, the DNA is TGCAGGGCAAGACAGGGAAATTCACCCCTCCACTTT. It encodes CRARQGNSPLHF.

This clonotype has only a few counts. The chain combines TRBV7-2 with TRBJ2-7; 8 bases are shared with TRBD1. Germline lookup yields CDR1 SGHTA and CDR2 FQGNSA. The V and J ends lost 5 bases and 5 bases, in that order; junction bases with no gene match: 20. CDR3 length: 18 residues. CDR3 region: CASSLGGRGRFLLDEQYF. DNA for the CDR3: TGTGCCAGCAGCCTAGGAGGCAGGGGGCGATTTCTACTAGACGAGCAGTACTTC.

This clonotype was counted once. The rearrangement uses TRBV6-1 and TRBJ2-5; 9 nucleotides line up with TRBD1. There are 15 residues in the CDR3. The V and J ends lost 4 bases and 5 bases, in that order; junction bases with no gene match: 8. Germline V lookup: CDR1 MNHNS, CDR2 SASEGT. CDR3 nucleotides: TGTGCCAGCAGTGCCCGGGACAGGGTGGATGAGACCCAGTACTTC. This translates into CASSARDRVDETQYF.

The chain's CDR3 is CASSIVGAFGNTIYF. CDR3 in DNA: TGTGCCAGCAGCATAGTCGGGGCCTTTGGAAACACCATATATTTT. This chain connects TRBV7-8 to TRBJ1-3, with D tentatively TRBD1 (5 bases). The length of the CDR3 is 15 residues. V lost 5 bases and J lost 3, with 14 bases in between. The germline CDR1 and CDR2 sequences are SGHVS and FQNEAQ.

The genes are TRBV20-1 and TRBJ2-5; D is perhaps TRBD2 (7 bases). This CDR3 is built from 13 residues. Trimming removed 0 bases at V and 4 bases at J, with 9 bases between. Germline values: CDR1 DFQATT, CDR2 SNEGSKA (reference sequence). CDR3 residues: CSARERGGETQYF. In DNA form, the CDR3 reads TGCAGTGCTAGAGAGAGGGGGGGAGAGACCCAGTACTTC.

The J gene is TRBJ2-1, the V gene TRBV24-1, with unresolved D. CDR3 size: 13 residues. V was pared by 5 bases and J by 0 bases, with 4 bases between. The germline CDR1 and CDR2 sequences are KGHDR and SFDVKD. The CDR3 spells CATSAGSYNEQFF. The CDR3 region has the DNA TGTGCCACCAGTGCGGGCTCCTACAATGAGCAGTTCTTC.

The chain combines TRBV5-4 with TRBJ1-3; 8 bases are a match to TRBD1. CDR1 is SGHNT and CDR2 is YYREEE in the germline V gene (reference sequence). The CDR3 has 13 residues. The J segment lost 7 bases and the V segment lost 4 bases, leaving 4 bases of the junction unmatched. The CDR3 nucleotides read TGTGCCAGCAGCACGGGACAGGCGAACACCATATATTTT. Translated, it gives CASSTGQANTIYF.

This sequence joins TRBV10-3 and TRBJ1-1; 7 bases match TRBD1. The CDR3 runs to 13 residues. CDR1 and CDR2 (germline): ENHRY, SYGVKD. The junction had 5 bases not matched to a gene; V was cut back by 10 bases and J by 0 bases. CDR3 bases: TGTGCCAACCGGGACAGCATGAACACTGAAGCTTTCTTT. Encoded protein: CANRDSMNTEAFF.

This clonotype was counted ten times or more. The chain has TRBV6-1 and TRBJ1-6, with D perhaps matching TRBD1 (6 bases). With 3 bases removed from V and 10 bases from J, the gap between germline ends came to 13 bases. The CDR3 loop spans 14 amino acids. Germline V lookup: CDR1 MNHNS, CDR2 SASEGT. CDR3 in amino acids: CASSETLQGSPLHF. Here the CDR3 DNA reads TGTGCCAGCAGTGAGACTCTACAGGGATCACCCCTCCACTTT.

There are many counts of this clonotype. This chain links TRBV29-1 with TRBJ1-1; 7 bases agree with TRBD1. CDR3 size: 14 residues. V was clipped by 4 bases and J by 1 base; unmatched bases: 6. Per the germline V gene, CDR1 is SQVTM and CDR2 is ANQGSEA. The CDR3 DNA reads TGCAGCGTTGTTGTAGGGGGCGCGAACACTGAAGCTTTCTTT. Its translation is CSVVVGGANTEAFF.